The 23 T cell receptor beta chains given below trace back to one sample, sequenced in a study of shared clonotypes between healthy human individuals. Sequenced by immunoSEQ multiplex PCR; TCRdb stores in-frame clones only, minus some. The sample has a few million clones, around nine tenths seen once. Sequenced input: naive CD4+ T cells sorted from blood. Subset noted: CD45RA+ positively selected. These receptors originate from a man between 18 and 29 years old in good health.

The J gene is TRBJ2-7, the V gene TRBV5-1; 10 nucleotides agree with TRBD2. CDR1 and CDR2 (germline): SGHRS, YFSETQ. V shed 4 bases, J shed 2 bases, and the junction held 9 bases outside the gene matches. The CDR3 contains 16 residues. CDR3 region: CASSQDLAGGPYEQYF. The CDR3 DNA sequence: TGCGCCAGCAGCCAAGACTTAGCGGGAGGCCCCTACGAGCAGTACTTC.

V and J are TRBV6-6 and TRBJ1-1, with TRBD1 matching 8 bases. This CDR3 is built from 16 residues. Germline CDR1 reads MNHNY; CDR2 reads SVGAGI (reference sequence). V lost 2 bases to trimming and J lost 1 base; unmatched junction nucleotides: 6. CDR3 DNA sequence: TGTGCCAGCAGTTACGGCGGGACAGGACGGAACACTGAAGCTTTCTTT. It encodes CASSYGGTGRNTEAFF.

This chain links TRBV2 with TRBJ2-1, with TRBD2 matching over 11 bases. From germline, CDR1 is SNHLY and CDR2 FYNNEI. The CDR3 is 15 residues long. The V segment lost 7 bases and the J segment 2 bases; nucleotides outside the gene matches: 4. The CDR3 coding sequence is TGTGCCAGCACTGTTAGCGGGAGGGCCTACAATGAGCAGTTCTTC. It encodes CASTVSGRAYNEQFF.

In its sample, this clone was seen once. The rearrangement uses TRBV27 and TRBJ1-2; 8 bases match TRBD1. J was trimmed by 5 bases and V by 0 bases; bases with no gene match: 5. This CDR3 is 15 amino acids long. Per germline, CDR1 MNHEY and CDR2 SMNVEV (reference sequence). The CDR3 coding sequence is TGTGCCAGCAGTTTATCGTCGACAGGGGTATATGGCTACACCTTC. Translating gives CASSLSSTGVYGYTF.

The chain carries TRBV4-1 and TRBJ2-2; D uncertain. V lost 2 bases and J lost 2, with 9 bases in between. The CDR3 totals 15 residues. CDR1 and CDR2 from the germline V gene are MGHRA and YSYEKL. CDR3: CASSQYHTNTGELFF. The CDR3 DNA reads TGCGCCAGCAGCCAATACCACACTAACACCGGGGAGCTGTTTTTT.

This clone turned up a few times. The rearrangement joins TRBV10-1 to TRBJ2-5; TRBD1 agrees at 7 bases. Losses at the gene ends were 1 base for V and 1 base for J; bases not matched to a gene: 3. CDR1 and CDR2 from the germline V gene are WNHNN and SYGVQD (reference sequence). The CDR3 is 15 residues long. CDR3 amino acids: CASSEYRGLQETQYF. DNA of the CDR3: TGCGCCAGCAGTGAGTACAGGGGTCTCCAAGAGACCCAGTACTTC.

The CDR3 sequence is CASSDTASRFTDTQYF. The CDR3 DNA follows: TGTGCCAGCAGTGATACGGCTAGCAGATTCACAGATACGCAGTATTTT. The J gene is TRBJ2-3, the V gene TRBV6-1, with D possibly being TRBD2 (5 bases). V was cut by 3 bases and J by 2 bases, with 15 bases left in between. This CDR3 has 16 amino acids. Germline V lookup: CDR1 MNHNS, CDR2 SASEGT.

The J gene is TRBJ2-3, the V gene TRBV6-6, with a weak D call TRBD2 (5 bases). Germline CDR1 reads MNHNY; CDR2 reads SVGAGI (reference sequence). The CDR3 spans 13 residues. The V gene lost 7 bases and the J gene lost 0 bases, with 8 bases spanning the gap. CDR3: CASKPGSTDTQYF. The CDR3 DNA sequence: TGTGCCAGCAAGCCGGGGAGCACAGATACGCAGTATTTT.

This chain connects TRBV6-6 to TRBJ2-2; D is tentatively TRBD1 or TRBD2 (5 bases each). V gave up 8 bases and J gave up 7 bases, with 14 bases separating them. CDR1 and CDR2 from the germline V gene are MNHNY and SVGAGI (reference sequence). The CDR3 runs to 13 residues. The CDR3 protein is CASWTARGGELFF. CDR3 bases: TGTGCCAGCTGGACCGCGAGGGGCGGGGAGCTGTTTTTT.

The genes are TRBV19 and TRBJ1-1, with D possibly TRBD1 on 5 matching bases. The CDR3 is 14 amino acids. Per germline, CDR1 LNHDA and CDR2 SQIVND (reference sequence). Trimming shortened V by 6 bases and J by 7 bases, and 18 bases separated the two germline ends. The CDR3 nucleotides are TGTGCCAGTAGCTCCCTCGGGGGGAGAAATGAAGCTTTCTTT. This translates into CASSSLGGRNEAFF. The complete variable domain, with remaining parts taken from reference TRBV19 and TRBJ1-1, reads DGGITQSPKYLFRKEGQNVTLSCEQNLNHDAMYWYRQDPGQGLRLIYYSQIVNDFQKGDIAEGYSVSREKKESFPLTVTSAQKNPTAFYLCASSSLGGRNEAFFGQGTRLTVV.

The gene calls are TRBV7-3 and TRBJ2-3; D is ambiguous. Germline CDR1 SGHTA, CDR2 FQGTGA. CDR3 size: 12 residues. The ends were cut back, 11 bases at V and 3 bases at J, with 12 bases in the middle. The CDR3 is CASFGRTDTQYF. As DNA, the CDR3 is TGTGCCTCCTTTGGGCGGACAGATACGCAGTATTTT.

Concerning this clone itself: Other nucleotide sequences in the sample specify the same CDR3. J is TRBJ2-2 and V is TRBV11-2, with unresolved D. With 3 bases removed from V and 6 bases from J, the gap between germline ends came to 5 bases. The germline CDR1 and CDR2 sequences are SGHAT and FQNNGV. The CDR3 is 12 amino acids. The CDR3 DNA reads as TGTGCCAGCAGCTTCCCCCCCGGGGAGCTGTTTTTT. Amino acid sequence: CASSFPPGELFF.

This clone was detected a few times. V is TRBV19 and J is TRBJ1-6; D is possibly TRBD1 (5 bases). The germline CDR1 and CDR2 sequences are LNHDA and SQIVND (reference sequence). Trimming pared 3 bases from V and 9 bases from J, leaving 12 bases between. This CDR3 is 14 amino acids long. The CDR3 DNA reads TGTGCCAGTAGTATGATCCAGGGCCCTTCACCCCTCCACTTT. It codes for CASSMIQGPSPLHF.

The chain employs TRBV4-2 and TRBJ1-2; D gene uncertain. The CDR3 is made up of 12 amino acids. With 2 bases removed from V and 4 bases from J, the gap between germline ends came to 5 bases. Germline V gives CDR1 LGHNA, CDR2 YNFKEQ. This chain's CDR3 is CASSQRIYGYTF. The CDR3 coding sequence is TGTGCCAGCAGCCAACGGATCTATGGCTACACCTTC.

The chain links TRBV18 to TRBJ2-3; tentatively, D is TRBD2 (5 bases). Trimming removed 6 bases from V and 5 bases from J, with 18 bases in between. The CDR3 runs to 15 residues. The V gene's germline CDR1 is KGHSH and CDR2 LQKENI. The CDR3 coding sequence is TGTGCCAGCTCCCCGAATAAGGGAGCCGGAGATACGCAGTATTTT. It yields the protein CASSPNKGAGDTQYF.

The genes are TRBV5-4 and TRBJ2-2, with D possibly matching TRBD1 (6 bases). V was clipped by 4 bases and J by 0 bases, with 16 bases between them. The CDR3 is made up of 17 amino acids. Germline-derived CDR1 and CDR2 are SGHNT and YYREEE (reference sequence). CDR3 sequence reads: CASSPVTGTTNTGELFF. The DNA for the CDR3 is TGTGCCAGCAGCCCCGTTACCGGGACAACGAACACCGGGGAGCTGTTTTTT. The full variable domain, rest sourced from reference TRBV5-4 and TRBJ2-2, is ETGVTQSPTHLIKTRGQQVTLRCSSQSGHNTVSWYQQALGQGPQFIFQYYREEENGRGNFPPRFSGLQFPNYSSELNVNALELDDSALYLCASSPVTGTTNTGELFFGEGSRLTVL.

V is TRBV29-1 and J is TRBJ1-2, with TRBD1 matching over 8 bases. The CDR3 consists of 14 residues. CDR1 is SQVTM and CDR2 is ANQGSEA in the germline V gene. V lost 7 bases, J lost 6 bases, and 13 bases stayed unmatched. CDR3 loop: CSADTGQGQHGYTF. The CDR3 DNA is TGCAGCGCTGACACAGGACAGGGACAACATGGCTACACCTTC.

This clone appeared a few times. The genes are TRBV14 and TRBJ1-1; perhaps TRBD1 as D (5 bases). Germline V gene lookup returns CDR1 SGHDN and CDR2 FVKESK. CDR3 size: 20 residues. The ends were cut back, 0 bases at V and 0 bases at J, with 23 bases in the middle. This CDR3 reads CASSQDPRNLPGGVNTEAFF. The CDR3 DNA reads as TGTGCCAGCAGCCAAGATCCAAGGAACCTCCCGGGGGGGGTGAACACTGAAGCTTTCTTT.

The chain joins TRBV18 to TRBJ2-7; D perhaps matches TRBD2 (7 bases). The germline gives CDR1 KGHSH, CDR2 LQKENI. The germline V and J ends were trimmed by 1 base and 6 bases, with 19 bases remaining between them. The CDR3 contains 16 residues. The CDR3 is CASSPLPSGPGVEQYF. Here the CDR3 DNA reads TGTGCCAGCTCACCACTCCCTAGCGGACCAGGGGTCGAGCAGTACTTC.

The V call is TRBV28, the J call TRBJ1-2, with D hard to call. The V and J ends lost 4 bases and 5 bases respectively, with 8 bases between them. Germline V gives CDR1 MDHEN, CDR2 SYDVKM. The CDR3 sequence is 12 residues long. In nucleotides, the CDR3 is TGTGCCAGCAGTTCCCTATTATATGGCTACACCTTC. Translating gives CASSSLLYGYTF.

In regard to this clone: The identical CDR3 is also encoded by other nucleotide sequences in the sample. The chain joins TRBV2 to TRBJ2-5; D gene unclear. V gave up 2 bases and J gave up 4 bases, with 5 bases separating them. The CDR3 runs to 12 residues. Germline loops: CDR1 SNHLY, CDR2 FYNNEI. In nucleotides, the CDR3 is TGTGCCAGCAGTGAATCAGGAGAGACCCAGTACTTC. Translating gives CASSESGETQYF.

Worth noting for this clone: Other DNA sequences in the sample encode the same CDR3. V gene TRBV5-1 combines with J gene TRBJ2-2; TRBD1 aligns across 9 bases. With V trimmed by 0 bases and J by 2 bases, 2 bases remained unmatched. Germline V gene sequence: CDR1 SGHRS, CDR2 YFSETQ. The CDR3 consists of 16 residues. CDR3 sequence (DNA): TGCGCCAGCAGCTTGGTGGGACAGGGAAACACCGGGGAGCTGTTTTTT. As protein: CASSLVGQGNTGELFF.

This clone has only one observation. CDR3 region: CASSSGLAVTGELFF. The CDR3 coding sequence is TGTGCCAGCAGCTCGGGACTAGCGGTAACCGGGGAGCTGTTTTTT. The V gene is TRBV7-2, the J gene TRBJ2-2; 11 nucleotides agree with TRBD2. J was trimmed by 5 bases and V by 4 bases; bases with no gene match: 3. In germline, CDR1 is SGHTA, CDR2 FQGNSA. CDR3 length equals 15 residues.